These T cell receptor beta chains were read from a single sample in a study of blood T cell repertoires in COVID-19. Produced via immunoSEQ multiplex PCR; TCRdb's table is partial and in-frame only. The sample has 70,000 or so clones, 70% to 90% seen once. The material sequenced was peripheral blood. Receptor source: a man aged 70-80 years with active or convalescent COVID-19. Both conserved end residues are part of each CDR3. Size tells how often a clone was seen (once, few, many) or the class of an expanded clone, and some rows leave it out.

length: 14; J: TRBJ2-1; size: -; V: TRBV7-2; CDR3: CASSLGGPGTKQFF
length: 15; J: TRBJ2-1; size: once; V: TRBV19; CDR3: CASTQREGPYNEQFF
length: 16; J: TRBJ1-3; size: -; V: TRBV13; CDR3: CASSLGTDFSGNTIYF
length: 15; J: TRBJ2-1; size: few; V: TRBV7-2; CDR3: CASSQRTSGYNEQFF
length: 13; J: TRBJ1-2; size: few; V: TRBV28; CDR3: CASSLGGTRGYTF
length: 18; J: TRBJ2-1; size: -; V: TRBV18; CDR3: CASSPLGLAGVVGGEQFF
length: 14; J: TRBJ1-2; size: -; V: TRBV7-2; CDR3: CASSSGRSSQGGSF
length: 14; J: TRBJ1-5; size: -; V: TRBV5-1; CDR3: CASSVGTPNQPQHF
length: 12; J: TRBJ1-4; size: -; V: TRBV30; CDR3: CAWSPPGEKLFF
length: 16; J: TRBJ1-1; size: few; V: TRBV14; CDR3: CASSQDSGRLTSEAFF
length: 14; J: TRBJ2-7; size: -; V: TRBV7-2; CDR3: CASSLRTGSYEQYF
length: 20; J: TRBJ1-6; size: -; V: TRBV16; CDR3: CASSHPRDTNRGVYNSPLHF
length: 14; J: TRBJ1-4; size: -; V: TRBV7-2; CDR3: CASSLDRGNEKLFF
length: 18; J: TRBJ2-3; size: -; V: TRBV7-2; CDR3: CASSLARGTSFPTDTQYF
length: 14; J: TRBJ2-7; size: few; V: TRBV4-2; CDR3: CASSLLDGGYEQYF
length: 13; J: TRBJ1-5; size: -; V: TRBV7-9; CDR3: CASSLLTGQPQHF
length: 15; J: TRBJ2-3; size: -; V: TRBV6-5; CDR3: CARKRVASLTDTQYF
length: 16; J: TRBJ2-7; size: -; V: TRBV28; CDR3: CASSLASGTQGGEQYF
length: 14; J: TRBJ2-7; size: few; V: TRBV18; CDR3: CASSPSDRTYEQYF